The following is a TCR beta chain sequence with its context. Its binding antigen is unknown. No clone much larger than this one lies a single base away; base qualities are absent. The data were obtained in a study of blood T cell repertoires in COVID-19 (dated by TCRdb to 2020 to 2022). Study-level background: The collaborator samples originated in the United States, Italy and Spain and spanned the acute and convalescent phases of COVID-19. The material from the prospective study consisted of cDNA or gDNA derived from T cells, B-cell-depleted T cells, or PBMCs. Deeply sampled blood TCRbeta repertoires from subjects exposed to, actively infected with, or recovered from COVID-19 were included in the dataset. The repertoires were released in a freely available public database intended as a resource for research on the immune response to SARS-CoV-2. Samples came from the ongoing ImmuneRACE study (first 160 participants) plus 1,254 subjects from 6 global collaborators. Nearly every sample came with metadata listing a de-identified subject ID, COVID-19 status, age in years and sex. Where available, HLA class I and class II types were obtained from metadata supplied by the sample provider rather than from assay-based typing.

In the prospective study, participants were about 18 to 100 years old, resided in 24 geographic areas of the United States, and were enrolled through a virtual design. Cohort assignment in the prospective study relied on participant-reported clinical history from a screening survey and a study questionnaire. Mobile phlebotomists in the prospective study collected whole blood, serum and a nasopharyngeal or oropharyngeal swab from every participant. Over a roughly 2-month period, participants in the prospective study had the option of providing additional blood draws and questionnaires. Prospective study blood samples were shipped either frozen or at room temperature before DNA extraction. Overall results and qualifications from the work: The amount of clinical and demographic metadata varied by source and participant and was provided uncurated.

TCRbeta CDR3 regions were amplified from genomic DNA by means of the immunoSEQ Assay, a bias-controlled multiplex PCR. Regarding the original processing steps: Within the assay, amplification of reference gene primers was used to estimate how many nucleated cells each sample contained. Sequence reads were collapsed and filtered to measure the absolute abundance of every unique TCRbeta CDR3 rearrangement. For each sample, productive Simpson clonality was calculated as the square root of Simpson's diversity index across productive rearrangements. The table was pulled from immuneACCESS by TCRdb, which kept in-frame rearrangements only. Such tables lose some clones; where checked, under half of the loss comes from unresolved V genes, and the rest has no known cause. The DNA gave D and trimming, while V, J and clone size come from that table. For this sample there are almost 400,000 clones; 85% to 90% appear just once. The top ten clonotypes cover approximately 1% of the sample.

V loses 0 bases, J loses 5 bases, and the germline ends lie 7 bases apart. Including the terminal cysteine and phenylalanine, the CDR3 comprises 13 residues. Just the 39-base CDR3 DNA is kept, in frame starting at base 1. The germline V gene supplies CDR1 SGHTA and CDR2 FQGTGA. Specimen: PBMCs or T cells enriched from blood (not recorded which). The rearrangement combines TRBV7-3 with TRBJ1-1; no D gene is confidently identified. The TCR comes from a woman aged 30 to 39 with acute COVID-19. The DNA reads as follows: TGTGCCAGCAGCTTAACCACGAGGACTGAAGCTTTCTTT. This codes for CASSLTTRTEAFF.